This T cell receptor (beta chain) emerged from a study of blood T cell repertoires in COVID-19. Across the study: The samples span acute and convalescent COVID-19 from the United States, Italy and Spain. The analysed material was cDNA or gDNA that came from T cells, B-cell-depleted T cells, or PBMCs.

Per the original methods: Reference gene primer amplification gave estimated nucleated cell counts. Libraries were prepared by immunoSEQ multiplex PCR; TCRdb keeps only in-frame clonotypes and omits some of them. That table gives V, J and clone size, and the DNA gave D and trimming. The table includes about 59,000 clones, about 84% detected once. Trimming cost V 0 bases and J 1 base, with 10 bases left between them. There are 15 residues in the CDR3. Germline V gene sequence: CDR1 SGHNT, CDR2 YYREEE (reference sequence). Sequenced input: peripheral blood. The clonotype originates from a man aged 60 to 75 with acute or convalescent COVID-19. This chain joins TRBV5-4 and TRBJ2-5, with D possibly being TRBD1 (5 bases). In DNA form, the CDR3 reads TGTGCCAGCAGCTTGGCCCTAGGGGCCCAAGAGACCCAGTACTTC. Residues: CASSLALGAQETQYF. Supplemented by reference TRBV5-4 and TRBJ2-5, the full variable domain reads ETGVTQSPTHLIKTRGQQVTLRCSSQSGHNTVSWYQQALGQGPQFIFQYYREEENGRGNFPPRFSGLQFPNYSSELNVNALELDDSALYLCASSLALGAQETQYFGPGTRLLVL.